This T cell receptor (beta chain) stems from a study of blood T cells in healthy people across ages (dated by TCRdb to the mid-2010s). Notes on the research overall: In model experiments, roughly one uniquely barcoded TCR beta cDNA molecule per two T cells was captured by template switching. To avoid experimental bias, donors of different ages were spread randomly across the sequencing lanes. To track age-related changes in TCR beta repertoire diversity, the study relied on deep sequencing normalized with unique cDNA molecular identifiers. The donors were split into four age groups: young (average around 15 years), middle-aged (roughly 39), aged (approximately 59) and long-lived (roughly 80). For two donors (one aged 18 to 29 and one aged 80 or older), the study analyzed two additional independent replicas of 1 million unique cDNA reads from the same blood draw. Broader findings and caveats from the paper: Conclusive comparison of naive and antigen-experienced compartments was prevented by the profiling of bulk unsorted PBMCs. As age increased, observed TCR beta diversity per million T cells dropped in a roughly linear way, and a significant reduction was already evident by age about 40. Total diversity estimates from one million sequenced T cells were considered lower bounds and underestimates. The CMV infection status of donors was not known, potentially confounding age-related changes in expanded clonotypes. The long-lived group showed more naive CD4+ T cells, fewer expanded clones and increased TCR diversity than the aged group, suggesting age selection. There was a strong correlation between observed TCR beta diversity and the percentage of naive T cells measured by flow cytometry.

This clonotype was seen more than once but under ten times. Its antigen remains undetermined. The input lacks base qualities; no much larger clone sits a single base away. Systemically healthy Caucasian individuals from Russia, around 39 in total and aged roughly 6 to 95 years, were included as donors. Approximately 9.7 milliliters of peripheral blood were drawn from each donor into EDTA-treated Vacutainer tubes. Ficoll-Paque density-gradient centrifugation was used to isolate PBMCs, with at least 6.5 million per sample. Trizol reagent was used to extract total RNA from the PBMCs, yielding at least 5 micrograms per sample. Naive CD45RAhigh/CD27high T cell percentages were measured by flow cytometry on a PBMC aliquot from every donor. The library was obtained by 5' RACE. Sequencer: Illumina HiSeq 2500. A second 7 to 11 cycle PCR used a sample-barcoded 5' primer and a J-beta primer mix. A template-switch 5' adaptor carrying 12 random nucleotides introduced a unique molecular identifier onto each TCR beta cDNA molecule. At least 2.5 million CDR3-containing paired-end reads were obtained from each sample. First-strand cDNA synthesis was performed from all RNA using the Mint cDNA synthesis kit, with priming by a TRBC-specific oligonucleotide. After uracil-DNA glycosylase treatment, a first 18-cycle PCR used universal primers M1SS and BC2_uni_R on all cDNA. The original methods were these. Normalization of each sample was performed by random selection of 1 million high-quality reads, each carrying a distinct molecular identifier. Instead of being binned into consensus sequences, reads with shared molecular identifiers were discarded. MiTCR, set to a Q25 quality threshold and the strictest error-elimination algorithm, was used for CDR3 identification, clonotype clustering and error correction. Lower-bound total TCR beta diversity was estimated with a nonparametric unseen species model using Euler transformation. The public reads were reprocessed in TCRdb via fastp at Q25 and MiXCR, keeping in-frame beta chains. CDR3 protein sequences are deduplicated, and each keeps its most common genes and DNA. TCRdb's processing, not the authors', yielded these V and J calls. The table for this sample lists approximately 830,000 distinct CDR3 sequences; 55% to 65% of them were counted only once. Roughly 26% of the sample is taken by the ten largest.

The germline V gene yields SGHVS for CDR1 and FQNEAQ for CDR2. The CDR3 sequence holds 13 residues, the cysteine and phenylalanine included. The only DNA kept is the CDR3, 39 bases in frame from the first base. V is cut by 5 bases and J by 5 bases, and the space between the germline ends is 10 bases. What was sequenced was blood. Recombination joined TRBV7-8 with TRBJ2-1; the D gene cannot be named for sure. The sequence came from a man aged 25 to 45 in good health. In nucleotide form, the sequence is TGTGCCAGCAGCCCTCTACCTAACAATGAGCAGTTCTTC. Its protein product is CASSPLPNNEQFF.